Here is one TCR beta chain with its context. Its antigen is not identified. With 60 Vbeta and 13 Jbeta primers, the PCR was carried out. Methods used by the authors: Later analysis identified tens of millions of unique TCR beta chains, about 11 million shared. Assay used: immunoSEQ multiplex PCR; TCRdb lists only in-frame clones, some missing. V and J calls and clone size follow that table, whereas D and trimming were derived from the DNA. This listing includes about 54,000 clones. V was cut by 5 bases and J by 5 bases, with 9 bases left in between. The CDR3 totals 12 residues. Germline CDR1 reads SGHVS; CDR2 reads FQNEAQ. These data come from a study of cytomegalovirus exposure and HLA in healthy donors. The study, taken as a whole, reports: When a later analysis was performed, an Asian-associated ancestry cluster reportedly had fewer N-insertions than the 666-donor mean.

The genes are TRBV7-8 and TRBJ2-5, with D maybe TRBD1 (5 bases). Sequencing was performed on PBMCs. The sequence came from a middle-aged woman in good health and CMV-seronegative. CDR3 in DNA: TGTGCCAGCAGCGCACAGGCGGAGACCCAGTACTTC. As protein: CASSAQAETQYF.